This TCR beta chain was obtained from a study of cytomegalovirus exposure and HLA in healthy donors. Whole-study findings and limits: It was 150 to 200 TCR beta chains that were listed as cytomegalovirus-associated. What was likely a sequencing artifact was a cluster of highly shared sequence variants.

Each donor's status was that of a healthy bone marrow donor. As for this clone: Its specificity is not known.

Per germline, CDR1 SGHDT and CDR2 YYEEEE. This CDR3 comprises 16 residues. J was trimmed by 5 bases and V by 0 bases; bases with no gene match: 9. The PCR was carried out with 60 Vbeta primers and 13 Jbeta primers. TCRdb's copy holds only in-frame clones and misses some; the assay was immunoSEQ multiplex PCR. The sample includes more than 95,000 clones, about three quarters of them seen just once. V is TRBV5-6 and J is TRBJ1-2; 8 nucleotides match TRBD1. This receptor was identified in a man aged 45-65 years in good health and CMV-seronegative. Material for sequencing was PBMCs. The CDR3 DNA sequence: TGTGCCAGCAGCTTGGCTTTAGACAGGGGAAAGTATGGCTACACCTTC. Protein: CASSLALDRGKYGYTF.